This T cell receptor beta chain was identified in a study of shared clonotypes between healthy human individuals (dated by TCRdb to between 2020 and 2021). Looking at the study overall: The cohort included three men and a couple of women between 18 and 49 years of age. For each donor, CD4 naive and CD4 memory were each given three plates, CD8 naive was given two plates, and CD8 memory was given one plate. To estimate repertoire size and how much clonotype sharing occurs between individuals, the study deeply sequenced the blood TCR repertoires of a handful of healthy adults. To increase sequencing depth and limit assay-specific biases, TCR repertoire library preparation and sequencing were carried out by different laboratories using diverse techniques. Leukapheresis yielded between about 0.9 and 10 billion PBMCs per donor.

Points on this clone: Its antigen is still unknown. No quality values exist for individual bases; no much larger clone is one base distant.

Using the deep immunoSEQ assay, multiplex PCR amplified TCR CDR3 regions from genomic DNA. Genomic DNA extracted from each cell subset was distributed evenly over all wells of several immunoSEQ 96-well plates, and each plate served as one replicate. Each replicate PCR for sorted subsets received about 210 ng genomic DNA, equal to roughly 30,000 T cell genomes. The purified libraries were quantified using a Qubit 3.0 fluorometer, sized with a Bioanalyzer 2100, and then quantified again using the KAPA Library Quantification kit. Every immunoSEQ 96-well plate was sequenced on a separate single-read 150-cycle Illumina NextSeq 550 flow cell. Per the source publication's procedure: Because the immunoSEQ output held only junctional sequences and lacked quality scores, the filtering could not match the filtering applied to full-length reads. To assign V/J genes and CDR3, sequences were annotated against IMGT germline references using PyIR, a Python wrapper for IgBLAST v1.9. Reads were removed for weak V/J assignments (E-value above 1e-6), missing CDR3, stop codons, out-of-frame junctions, or ambiguous translated residues. A V3J clonotype was defined by an identical inferred V gene, J gene, and CDR3 amino acid sequence. The percentage overlap between two repertoires was calculated by dividing the number of shared unique clonotypes by the size of the smaller repertoire. Repertoire richness was assessed with RTK rarefaction, the Chao1 estimator, and Recon v2.1 estimates of unobserved clonotypes. OLGA was used to compute generation probabilities for all TCRbeta clonotypes that the gDNA method yielded from a few donors. Drawn from immuneACCESS, this table holds only the in-frame rearrangements with V and J called that TCRdb kept. Clones are partly lost; checked studies trace under half to an unresolved V gene and leave the rest unexplained. That table furnishes V, J and clone size, whereas the DNA furnished D and trimming. The sample has 2 million to 3 million clones on record, under 95% of them singletons. Of the sample, 0.35% to 0.45% falls within the top ten clones.

The donors were healthy, HIV-negative adults who had no recently reported acute infections or vaccinations. Every donor was a Caucasian adult residing in Nashville, Tennessee, USA. CD4+ T cells were enriched by magnetic negative selection; naive cells were then positively selected on CD45RA, and the negative fraction formed the memory subset. Blood was obtained by leukapheresis, after which PBMCs were separated by Ficoll-Histopaque density gradient centrifugation and cryopreserved in liquid nitrogen vapor phase. Analytical flow cytometry was used to check the purity and quantity of every magnetically sorted T cell population. Genomic DNA was isolated from each sorted fraction and quantified by UV absorbance on a Nanodrop 2000c. The investigation overall reported the following: Compared with non-shared clonotypes, the clonotypes found in all four sorted-subset donors had higher generation probabilities. Pairwise subsampling led to the expectation that sequencing depth would affect the degree of clonotype sharing among donors. Because the study included a small number of donors, the genetic and exposure-history diversity represented was limited. Sampling was limited to blood, and TCR repertoires in tissue likely differ from TCR repertoires in blood. Naive subsets generally had larger estimated clonotype richness than memory subsets. When a handful of donors were compared, the shared fraction of clonotypes was around 5% for naive CD4, over 3% for naive CD8, roughly 2.5% for memory CD4, and 0.4% for memory CD8. Rarefaction of sorted-subset datasets indicated incomplete sequencing despite the large sequencing depth.

CDR1 is given as MNHEY and CDR2 as SMNVEV, both from the germline V gene (reference sequence). Compared with germline, V lacks 3 bases and J lacks 0 bases; bases without a gene match: 4. From the cysteine through the phenylalanine, the CDR3 covers 16 amino acids. Kept here is only the CDR3 DNA, which spans 48 bases and is read in frame from base 1. The chain was built from TRBV27 and TRBJ1-4; 7 junctional bases match TRBD1. The sequencing input was naive CD4+ T cells from PBMCs. The label giving this sample's cell subset or site can be read as: CD45RA+ positively selected. This TCR was sampled from a man between 18 and 29 years old in good health. Some clones in this sample may be carry-over from other donors' samples. The bases read TGTGCCAGCAGTTTTGGCAGGGGGGCAACTAATGAAAAACTGTTTTTT. The translation is CASSFGRGATNEKLFF. Reference TRBV27 and TRBJ1-4 proteins supply the regions before and after the CDR3; the full variable domain is: EAQVTQNPRYLITVTGKKLTVTCSQNMNHEYMSWYRQDPGLGLRQIYYSMNVEVTDKGDVPEGYKVSRKEKRNFPLILESPSPNQTSLYFCASSFGRGATNEKLFFGSGTQLSVL.